Listed below are T cell receptor beta chains from one sample, sequenced in a study of cytomegalovirus exposure and HLA in healthy donors. Assay: immunoSEQ multiplex PCR; the TCRdb copy retains only in-frame clones and omits some. The sample holds some 150,000 clones. The sample consisted of PBMCs. These receptors were collected from a woman aged 18-35 years in good health and CMV-seropositive. CDR3s include the opening cysteine and the closing phenylalanine or tryptophan.

length: 14
V: TRBV6-4
CDR3: CASSAETGNTEAFF

length: 20
V: TRBV6-7
CDR3: CASSYWPGKENLRHSYEQYF

length: 16
V: TRBV27
CDR3: CASSLSILAGGNEQYF

length: 16
V: TRBV7-6
CDR3: CASSLGGTPYTGELFF

length: 15
V: TRBV5-1
CDR3: CASSLESGLVGEQYF

length: 15
V: TRBV7-2
CDR3: CASTDTTLFGTPLHF

length: 13
V: TRBV29-1
CDR3: CSVLHRGWNGYTF

length: 15
V: TRBV6-6
CDR3: CASSTTTGLSYEQYF

length: 15
V: TRBV19
CDR3: CASSPVGGGGYGYTF

length: 16
V: TRBV4-3
CDR3: CASSQVAPGRGDEQYF

length: 17
V: TRBV19
CDR3: CASIKRWTGFMNTEAFF

length: 14
V: TRBV15
CDR3: CATSRAGVEETQYF

length: 17
V: TRBV11-2
CDR3: CASSLLSGGGSYNEQFF

length: 16
V: TRBV5-1
CDR3: CASSFLWMEQGYEQYF

length: 13
V: TRBV10-3
CDR3: CATRPGGGGEQFF

length: 19
V: TRBV10-3
CDR3: CAISERLAGPERTKNIQYF

length: 13
V: TRBV10-2
CDR3: CASSEYNPRTIYF

length: 13
V: TRBV7-3
CDR3: CASSRGATYEQYF

length: 15
V: TRBV5-1
CDR3: CASSLLAGGPNEQFF

length: 13
V: TRBV27
CDR3: CASSLRQEYEQYF

length: 16
V: TRBV10-2
CDR3: CASSESTGGEGTEAFF

length: 17
V: TRBV5-1
CDR3: CASSPAGTGELTGELFF

length: 14
V: TRBV11-2
CDR3: CASSFGRSYNEQFF

length: 14
V: TRBV19
CDR3: CASSIGQGDYEQYF

length: 17
V: TRBV27
CDR3: CASSAAWTSSATDTQYF

length: 15
V: TRBV7-9
CDR3: CASSLAGSSYNEQFF

length: 13
V: TRBV19
CDR3: CASSITNRYEQFF

length: 14
V: TRBV11-3
CDR3: CASSLSDRGGEQYF

length: 14
V: TRBV29-1
CDR3: CSVEGDRAKYGYTF

length: 15
V: TRBV28
CDR3: CASTNLGRVLDEQYF

length: 15
V: TRBV28
CDR3: CASSSRTGWGAEAFF

length: 14
V: TRBV19
CDR3: CASSIDPNGPRAFF

length: 15
V: TRBV2
CDR3: CASSEMGQGYYEQYF